The present T cell receptor (beta chain) was sequenced within a study of shared clonotypes between healthy human individuals. CDR1 and CDR2 (germline): KGHSH, LQKENI. The CDR3 has 17 residues. V lost 6 bases to trimming and J lost 0 bases; unmatched junction nucleotides: 10. Libraries were prepared by immunoSEQ multiplex PCR; TCRdb keeps only in-frame clonotypes and omits some of them. This sample carries about a million clones, approximately 80% of them seen once, and the ten largest clones take 0.89%. The sequenced material came from memory CD4+ T cells from PBMCs. Subset indicated: CD45RA-negative fraction. The rearrangement links TRBV18 to TRBJ2-1, with 8 bases lining up with TRBD2. The sequence derives from a man younger than 35 in good health. Some clones in this sample may be carry-over from other donors' samples. The CDR3 bases are TGTGCCAGCTCGTCTATCGGGACTAGTTTCTCCTACAATGAGCAGTTCTTC. Protein: CASSSIGTSFSYNEQFF.